A selection of T cell receptor beta chains follows, all from one sample in a study of T cell repertoires in cytomegalovirus infection. MiXCR, run by TCRdb on the reads, gives a single entry per CDR3 protein. The data hold around 530,000 distinct CDR3 sequences, with 16% observed a single time. The sequencing sample was made of CD8+ T cells from PBMCs. The receptors were sampled from a human donor in good health (CMV status not recorded). Some clones in this sample may be carry-over from other donors' samples. Both conserved end residues are part of each CDR3. D genes are given only for firm matches. The size of a clone is reported for some rows only, either as once, few or many, or as a class for expanded clones.

NA | TRBJ2-1 | NA | TRBV5-1 | CASSLEGSRNEQFF | TGCGCCAGCAGCTTGGAAGGCAGCCGCAATGAGCAGTTCTTC
few | TRBJ2-1 | NA | TRBV7-9 | CASSGDARIEQFF | TGTGCCAGCAGCGGCGACGCGAGGATTGAGCAGTTCTTC
many | TRBJ2-7 | NA | TRBV19 | CASSIDSHAIYEQYF | TGTGCCAGTAGTATAGATTCCCACGCGATTTACGAGCAGTACTTC
many | TRBJ2-1 | TRBD2 | TRBV12-3/TRBV12-4 | CASSFGLAGDREQFF | TGTGCCAGCAGTTTTGGACTAGCGGGGGACAGAGAGCAGTTCTTC
NA | TRBJ2-1 | TRBD2 | TRBV20-1 | CSARYDVSGSYEIVYSYNEQFF | TGCAGTGCTAGATATGACGTTAGCGGGAGTTACGAGATCGTTTACTCCTACAATGAGCAGTTCTTC
few | TRBJ2-3 | NA | TRBV2 | CASPLVAGGWYF | TGTGCCAGCCCACTAGTCGCTGGAGGGTGGTATTTT
many | TRBJ2-5 | NA | TRBV7-6 | CASSPPTVGTRQETQYF | TGTGCCAGCAGCCCCCCCACTGTTGGCACTCGGCAAGAGACCCAGTACTTC
few | TRBJ2-2 | TRBD1 | TRBV7-6 | CASSINRGSNTGELFF | TGTGCCAGCAGCATCAACAGGGGGTCGAACACCGGGGAGCTGTTTTTT
many | TRBJ2-1 | TRBD1 | TRBV7-7 | CASSPGYRGKNEQFF | TGTGCTAGCAGTCCGGGGTACAGGGGAAAGAATGAGCAGTTCTTC
many | TRBJ2-3 | NA | TRBV28 | CASKHLRAAWGRDTQYF | TGTGCCAGCAAACACTTACGGGCGGCCTGGGGTAGAGATACGCAGTATTTT
many | TRBJ2-5 | NA | TRBV10-3 | CAIRVPGNQETQYF | TGTGCCATCAGAGTTCCGGGAAACCAAGAGACCCAGTACTTC
many | TRBJ2-3 | TRBD2 | TRBV4-1 | CASSQPEAAGGFYGTDTQYF | TGCGCCAGCAGCCAGCCGGAGGCAGCGGGGGGGTTTTATGGTACAGATACGCAGTATTTT
many | TRBJ1-1 | NA | TRBV5-1 | CASSLGWAENEAFF | TGCGCCAGCAGCTTGGGTTGGGCAGAAAATGAAGCTTTCTTT
few | TRBJ2-7 | NA | TRBV6-5 | CASRLTKNYEQYF | TGTGCCAGCAGGTTGACTAAAAACTACGAGCAGTACTTC
few | TRBJ2-7 | NA | TRBV29-1 | CSVLEAGTYEQYF | TGCAGCGTTCTTGAGGCGGGCACCTACGAGCAGTACTTC
many | TRBJ1-1 | TRBD1 | TRBV7-8 | CASSLGTGTTEAFF | TGTGCCAGCAGCTTAGGGACAGGGACGACTGAAGCTTTCTTT